These T cell receptor beta chains were read from a single sample in a study of T cells in Graves' hyperthyroidism and ophthalmopathy. TCRdb re-analysed the multiplex PCR reads in MiXCR, keeping a single row per CDR3 protein. The sample yields almost 600,000 distinct CDR3 sequences, approximately 14% seen once. Sequencing input: blood. The receptors originated from a woman between 25 and 40 years old with Graves' hyperthyroidism that later progressed to Graves' ophthalmopathy. The conserved cysteine and the conserved F or W are not part of the CDR3 here.

TRBJ2-3 | TRBV3-1 | ASSRRGPTDTQY
TRBJ2-3 | TRBV28 | ASSLSTYTQY
TRBJ2-1 | TRBV4-1 | ASSQALAGAGEQF
TRBJ1-1 | TRBV30 | AWSAGNTEAF
TRBJ1-1 | TRBV30 | AWSEQGSTEAF
TRBJ2-7 | TRBV4-1 | ASSQEVTFYEQY
TRBJ2-2 | TRBV29-1 | SVGDSSVPGELF
TRBJ2-1 | TRBV10-3 | AISVIPGRGNEQF
TRBJ1-1 | TRBV18 | ASSPAAQDGAF
TRBJ1-4 | TRBV18 | ASSPKRDRDEKLF
TRBJ1-2 | TRBV29-1 | SVELSPYREDGYA
TRBJ1-6 | TRBV6-5 | ASSYEQSSYNSPLH